This is a list of T cell receptor beta chains from one sample in a study of T cell responses to AZD1222 COVID-19 vaccine. The method was immunoSEQ multiplex PCR; TCRdb's version includes in-frame clones alone and lacks a portion of them. The sample includes around 150,000 clones, roughly 94% seen only once; the top ten take just over 5%. This sample comprised peripheral blood, obtained 28 days after the second AZD1222 dose. The receptors here all came from an adult who received the AZD1222 COVID-19 vaccine. Each CDR3 is given with its conserved first and last residue. A D gene is named only where the DNA matches it firmly. Size is stated for part of the rows, as once, few or many counts, or as a class when the clone is expanded.

-,TRBJ2-1,-,TRBV2,13,CASSVGGYNEQFF,TGTGCCAGCAGTGTTGGAGGTTACAATGAGCAGTTCTTC
-,TRBJ1-2,-,TRBV19,14,CASSILAGTYGYTF,TGTGCCAGTAGTATCCTGGCAGGGACATATGGCTACACCTTC
-,TRBJ1-6,-,TRBV21-1,17,CASSKDRLSSYNSPLHF,TGTGCCAGCAGCAAGGACAGACTCAGCTCCTATAATTCACCCCTCCACTTT
-,TRBJ2-5,TRBD2,TRBV28,17,CASGRRVGRVGQETQYF,TGTGCATCCGGGAGGAGGGTTGGGCGAGTCGGCCAAGAGACCCAGTACTTC
-,TRBJ2-3,-,TRBV19,15,CASSVTGINSDTQYF,TGTGCCAGTAGTGTAACAGGGATCAATTCAGATACGCAGTATTTT
-,TRBJ1-1,-,TRBV21-1,14,CASSKDSANTEAFF,TGTGCCAGCAGCAAAGACTCGGCTAACACTGAAGCTTTCTTT
-,TRBJ2-7,TRBD1,TRBV18,16,CASSPSWGTGSYEQYF,TGTGCCAGCTCACCCTCGTGGGGGACAGGGTCCTACGAGCAGTACTTC
once,TRBJ2-1,-,TRBV6-1,15,CASSERGQGRNEQFF,TGTGCCAGCAGTGAAAGGGGCCAGGGTCGGAATGAGCAGTTCTTC
-,TRBJ1-5,TRBD1,TRBV19,15,CASSLRGESNQPQHF,TGTGCCAGTAGCCTCAGGGGGGAGAGCAATCAGCCCCAGCATTTT
-,TRBJ2-1,-,TRBV30,15,CAWSVGLARLNEQFF,TGTGCCTGGAGTGTTGGGCTAGCAAGGTTGAATGAGCAGTTCTTC
-,TRBJ2-1,TRBD2,TRBV10-2,15,CASSEGTSGTHEQFF,TGCGCCAGCAGTGAAGGGACTAGCGGGACCCATGAGCAGTTCTTC
-,TRBJ2-3,TRBD1,TRBV6-4,13,CASSTGVTDTQYF,TGTGCCAGCAGCACAGGGGTGACAGATACGCAGTATTTT
-,TRBJ1-4,-,TRBV19,15,CASSLGGATNEKLFF,TGTGCCAGTAGTCTAGGCGGGGCCACTAATGAAAAACTGTTTTTT
-,TRBJ2-7,-,TRBV29-1,11,CSVDWDYEQYF,TGCAGCGTTGACTGGGACTACGAGCAGTACTTC
once,TRBJ2-2,TRBD2,TRBV7-2,14,CASREAGATGELFF,TGTGCCAGCAGGGAAGCGGGAGCCACCGGGGAGCTGTTTTTT
-,TRBJ1-5,-,TRBV7-9,13,CASSQISNQPQHF,TGTGCCAGCAGCCAAATCAGCAATCAGCCCCAGCATTTT
-,TRBJ2-7,-,TRBV3-1/TRBV3-2,13,CASSSTRSYEQYF,TGTGCCAGCAGCTCCACTAGAAGCTACGAGCAGTACTTC
-,TRBJ2-1,TRBD2,TRBV29-1,14,CSVVKGLAELGQFF,TGCAGCGTTGTGAAAGGACTAGCAGAGCTAGGGCAGTTCTTC
-,TRBJ2-5,TRBD2,TRBV5-1,15,CASSLGAGGVETQYF,TGCGCCAGCAGCTTGGGAGCGGGAGGGGTAGAGACCCAGTACTTC
-,TRBJ2-1,TRBD2,TRBV27,17,CASSLQPTSGSYNEQFF,TGTGCCAGCAGTTTACAACCGACTAGCGGGAGCTACAATGAGCAGTTCTTC
-,TRBJ1-1,-,TRBV4-1,13,CASSQDPRREAFF,TGCGCCAGCAGCCAAGACCCCCGGCGGGAAGCTTTCTTT
-,TRBJ2-7,TRBD1,TRBV30,12,CAWSIPGGKQYF,TGTGCCTGGAGTATCCCAGGGGGAAAGCAGTACTTC
-,TRBJ2-1,-,TRBV29-1,14,CSVPPGSSYNEQFF,TGCAGCGTTCCCCCAGGGAGCTCCTACAATGAGCAGTTCTTC
-,TRBJ2-7,-,TRBV4-2,16,CASSLHSGRGSGEQYF,TGTGCCAGCAGCCTACATAGTGGTAGGGGTTCAGGCGAGCAGTACTTC